This T cell receptor beta chain was recorded in a study of blood T cell repertoires in COVID-19. Across the whole study: COVID-19 samples from acute and convalescent phases originated in the United States, Italy and Spain. PBMCs, B-cell-depleted T cells, or T cells provided the cDNA or gDNA that made up the material.

CDR3 length: 18 residues. Germline V CDR1 and CDR2: SGHVS, FNYEAQ. The trim removed 5 bases at V and 0 bases at J, leaving 3 bases unmatched. This clone was observed a single time. Original handling: Reference gene primers were amplified, and this amplification served to estimate nucleated cell counts. Assay: immunoSEQ multiplex PCR; the TCRdb copy retains only in-frame clones and omits some. The V and J calls and clone size were taken over from that table, and D and trimming were inferred from the DNA. The table lists roughly 290,000 clones, approximately 83% of them singletons. This chain uses TRBV7-6 with TRBJ2-2, with 16 bases matching TRBD2. Sequenced input: peripheral blood. The TCR originated in a woman aged 25 to 45 who had recovered from COVID-19. The CDR3 sequence is CASSPGLAGGANTGELFF. The CDR3 DNA reads as TGTGCCAGCAGCCCGGGACTAGCGGGAGGGGCGAACACCGGGGAGCTGTTTTTT.